These T cell receptor beta chains were read from a single sample in a study of cytomegalovirus exposure and HLA in healthy donors. The method was immunoSEQ multiplex PCR; TCRdb's version includes in-frame clones alone and lacks a portion of them. The sample yields about 120,000 clones, around 80% seen once. The sample taken for sequencing was PBMCs. These receptors all stem from a woman aged 40 to 49 in good health and CMV-seropositive. The CDR3 runs from the conserved cysteine through the conserved F or W. D genes are given only for firm matches. Where a row states a size, it is once, few, many or the class of an expanded clone; other rows omit it.

clone_size,v_call,d_call,j_call,cdr3_nt,cdr3_aa
.,TRBV5-6,.,TRBJ1-1,TGTGCCAGCAGCTTGAACCTGAGGATGCCGAACACTGAAGCTTTCTTT,CASSLNLRMPNTEAFF
few,TRBV6-5,.,TRBJ1-4,TGTGCCAGCAGTTACTCGAGCGGCTTGGGTAATGAAAAACTGTTTTTT,CASSYSSGLGNEKLFF
.,TRBV2,.,TRBJ2-7,TGTGCCGGACACAAAGACAGGCGTGTAGACGAGCAGTACTTC,CAGHKDRRVDEQYF
few,TRBV9,.,TRBJ2-7,TGTGCCAGCAGCGTAGAGCCTGCCACGTACGAGCAGTACTTC,CASSVEPATYEQYF
.,TRBV2,TRBD1,TRBJ1-1,TGTGCCAGCAGTGAAGGACGCAGGGGGCAGGGGAACACTGAAGCTTTCTTT,CASSEGRRGQGNTEAFF
.,TRBV2,TRBD1,TRBJ1-5,TGTGCCAGCAGTGCCCAACAGGGGCCGGGAAAGCCCCAGCATTTT,CASSAQQGPGKPQHF
once,TRBV19,.,TRBJ2-2,TGTGCCAGTAGTATTACAGGTCCCAGCACCGGGGAGCTGTTTTTT,CASSITGPSTGELFF
.,TRBV7-7,TRBD2,TRBJ2-5,TGTGCTAGCAGCTGGGGGCCGGAGCGGGGGGAGACCCAGTACTTC,CASSWGPERGETQYF
.,TRBV4-3,TRBD1,TRBJ1-2,TGCGCCAGCAGCCTTGGGACAGGTTACAGGCTCGATGGCTACACCTTC,CASSLGTGYRLDGYTF
.,TRBV6-1,.,TRBJ1-4,TGTGCCAGCAGGGAGGGCGAAGGGGAAAAACTGTTTTTT,CASREGEGEKLFF
few,TRBV5-4,.,TRBJ2-1,TGTGCCAGCAGCCCCACCCCGGGGGTCACCTACAATGAGCAGTTCTTC,CASSPTPGVTYNEQFF
once,TRBV6-6,.,TRBJ2-5,TGTGCCAGCAGAGATCTGGACTGGTGGGAGACCCAGTACTTC,CASRDLDWWETQYF
.,TRBV5-4,TRBD1,TRBJ1-1,TGTGCCAGCAGCTATAGGGACAGAGTGAACACTGAAGCTTTCTTT,CASSYRDRVNTEAFF
.,TRBV5-4,.,TRBJ1-1,TGTGCCAGCAGCTTGTGGGGGCGCGTCACTGAAGCTTTCTTT,CASSLWGRVTEAFF
once,TRBV5-4,TRBD1,TRBJ2-7,TGTGCCAGCAGTCAAGGACAGGGGGCTGTCCACGAGCAGTACTTC,CASSQGQGAVHEQYF
.,TRBV5-6,.,TRBJ1-2,TGTGCCAGCAGCGACGGCAGACCAGGATATGGCTACACCTTC,CASSDGRPGYGYTF
.,TRBV5-6,.,TRBJ2-5,TGTGCCAGCAGCTCCTCTAGGATACGTGGAGGTGGTCGAGAGACCCAGTACTTC,CASSSSRIRGGGRETQYF
.,TRBV30,TRBD1,TRBJ1-1,TGTGCCTGGGGGACAGGGGGCTTGAACACTGAAGCTTTCTTT,CAWGTGGLNTEAFF
.,TRBV7-3,.,TRBJ2-6,TGTGCCAGCAGCGCGCAGGGTGGGGCCAACGTCCTGACTTTC,CASSAQGGANVLTF
.,TRBV11-2,TRBD1,TRBJ2-7,TGTGCCAGCAGCTCTTATTCGGGACAGGGAGTCGACGAGCAGTACTTC,CASSSYSGQGVDEQYF
.,TRBV29-1,TRBD1,TRBJ2-7,TGCAGCATAAGACGGGACAGGGGCCACGAGCAGTACTTC,CSIRRDRGHEQYF
once,TRBV7-3,TRBD2,TRBJ2-5,TGTGCCACCGGAGAGCGGGACCTGGACCAAGAGACCCAGTACTTC,CATGERDLDQETQYF
.,TRBV10-3,TRBD1,TRBJ1-5,TGTGCCATCAGTCGGGACAGGGGCGAGCCCCAGCATTTT,CAISRDRGEPQHF
.,TRBV7-8,.,TRBJ1-1,TGTGCCAGCAGCGTGCCGGGGACTGAAGCTTTCTTT,CASSVPGTEAFF
.,TRBV4-2,TRBD1,TRBJ1-3,TGTGCCAGCAGCCAAGACGAGGGGGCCTCTGGAAACACCATATATTTT,CASSQDEGASGNTIYF
once,TRBV30,TRBD1,TRBJ2-1,TGTGCCTGGGGACAGGGGGCTCTTCCCAATGAGCAGTTCTTC,CAWGQGALPNEQFF
.,TRBV7-9,TRBD1,TRBJ2-3,TGTGCCAGCAGCGCGACAGGGCTTCAAGATACGCAGTATTTT,CASSATGLQDTQYF
.,TRBV5-1,TRBD1,TRBJ1-1,TGCGCCAGCAGCTACGGACAGGGGGCTGAAGCTTTCTTT,CASSYGQGAEAFF
.,TRBV19,.,TRBJ1-4,TGTGCCAGTAGTCCGACAGGAACTAATGAAAAACTGTTTTTT,CASSPTGTNEKLFF
.,TRBV5-6,TRBD1,TRBJ1-4,TGTGCCAGCAGCTTGCAGGGACAGGGGGCGCTTATTGAAAAACTGTTTTTT,CASSLQGQGALIEKLFF
.,TRBV6-5,TRBD1,TRBJ2-7,TGTGCCAGCAGGACCGGGACAGGGATCTACGGGCAGTACTTC,CASRTGTGIYGQYF
.,TRBV11-2,.,TRBJ1-3,TGTGCCAGCAGCATAAGACTAGTCCAGGGAAACACCATATATTTT,CASSIRLVQGNTIYF
.,TRBV9,.,TRBJ1-6,TGTGCCAGCAGCGGATACAGGGATGGACGACCCCTCCACTTT,CASSGYRDGRPLHF
.,TRBV5-6,TRBD2,TRBJ2-3,TGTGCCAGCAGCAATACCCTAGCGGGGATTACAGCAGATACGCAGTATTTT,CASSNTLAGITADTQYF
.,TRBV4-2,.,TRBJ1-1,TGTGCCAGCAGCCAAGAAAGGGGTAGTAGGACTGAAGCTTTCTTT,CASSQERGSRTEAFF
.,TRBV5-1,.,TRBJ1-4,TGCGCCAGCAGCTTAAGGGACTTTAATGAAAAACTGTTTTTT,CASSLRDFNEKLFF
.,TRBV11-2,.,TRBJ1-2,TGTGCCAGCAGCTCCGGACAGCTTAATGGCTACACCTTC,CASSSGQLNGYTF